Sequencing of this T cell receptor beta chain was carried out in a study of blood T cell repertoires in COVID-19. Germline V gives CDR1 SGDLS, CDR2 YYNGEE. CDR3 length: 12 residues. Trimming stripped 0 bases from V and 13 bases from J, with 11 bases between. Some clones are missing from TCRdb's copy, which holds only in-frame ones; the method was immunoSEQ multiplex PCR. The table shows around 200,000 clones, with about 80% occurring only once. The genes are TRBV9 and TRBJ2-1, with D tentatively TRBD1 (5 bases). The TCR comes from a human donor in a cohort sampled during active COVID-19. Sequencing was done on a sample of peripheral blood. CDR3 sequence: CASSVGQGRQFF. The CDR3 DNA reads TGTGCCAGCAGCGTAGGGCAGGGTAGACAGTTCTTC.